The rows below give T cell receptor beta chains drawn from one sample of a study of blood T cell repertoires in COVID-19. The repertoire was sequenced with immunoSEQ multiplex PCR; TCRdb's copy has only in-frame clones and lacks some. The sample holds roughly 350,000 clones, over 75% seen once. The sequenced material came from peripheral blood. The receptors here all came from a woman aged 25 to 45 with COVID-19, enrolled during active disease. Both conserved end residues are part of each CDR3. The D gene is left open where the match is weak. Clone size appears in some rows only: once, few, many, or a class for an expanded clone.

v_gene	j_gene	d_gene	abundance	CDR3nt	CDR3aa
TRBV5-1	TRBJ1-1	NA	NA	TGCGCCAGCAGCTTGGAACAGGGTAGGGGCACTGAAGCTTTCTTT	CASSLEQGRGTEAFF
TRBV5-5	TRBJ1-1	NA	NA	TGTGCCAGCAGCTTTTTAGCGGACACTGAAGCTTTCTTT	CASSFLADTEAFF
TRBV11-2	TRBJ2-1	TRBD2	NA	TGTGCCAGCAGCTCAGGACTAGCGGGCCCCCTGGAGTTCTTC	CASSSGLAGPLEFF
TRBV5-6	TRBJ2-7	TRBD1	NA	TGTGCCAGCAGCCCACAGGGGGCTCCTTCCTACGAGCAGTACTTC	CASSPQGAPSYEQYF
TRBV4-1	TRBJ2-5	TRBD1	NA	TGCGCCAGCAGCCAGTTACAGGGGGAAGAGACCCAGTACTTC	CASSQLQGEETQYF
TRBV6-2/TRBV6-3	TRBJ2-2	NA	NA	NA	CASSYSFGSGGDGDTGELFF
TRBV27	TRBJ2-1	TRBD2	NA	TGTGCCAGCAGGACCAGCGGGAGCTCCTACAATGAGCAGTTCTTC	CASRTSGSSYNEQFF
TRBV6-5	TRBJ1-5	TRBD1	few	TGTGCCAGTTCGACAGGGCCCAACCAGCCCCAGCATTTT	CASSTGPNQPQHF
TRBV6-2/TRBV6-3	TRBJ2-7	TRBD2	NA	TGTGCCAGCAGTCCCCTAGCGGGAGGGCTTGGGGACGAGCAGTACTTC	CASSPLAGGLGDEQYF
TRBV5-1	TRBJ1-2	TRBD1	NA	TGCGCCAGCAGCTACGGGACAGGGGGAAACTATGGCTACACCTTC	CASSYGTGGNYGYTF
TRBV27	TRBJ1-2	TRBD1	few	TGTGCCAGCAGCCCGATCACAGGGGGAGGCTACACCTTC	CASSPITGGGYTF
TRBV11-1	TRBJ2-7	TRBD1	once	TGTGCCAGCAGCCGGGACAGGGGTGCCGAGCAGTACTTC	CASSRDRGAEQYF
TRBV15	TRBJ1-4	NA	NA	TGTGCCACCAGCATTAGCGTCCCTGAAAAACTGTTTTTT	CATSISVPEKLFF
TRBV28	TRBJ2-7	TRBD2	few	TGTGCCAGCAAAGGGCCGGGACTAGCGCAACGAGGGCAGTACTTC	CASKGPGLAQRGQYF
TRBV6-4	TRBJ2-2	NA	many	TGTGCCAGCAGTGACGGCGAGAGAGGGAACACCGGGGAGCTGTTTTTT	CASSDGERGNTGELFF
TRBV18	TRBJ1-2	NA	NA	TGTGCCAGCTCACCTTTGGAGACCTATGGCTACACCTTC	CASSPLETYGYTF
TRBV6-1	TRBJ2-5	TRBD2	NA	TGTGCCAGCAGTGACCTGGGACTAGCGGGAGAACGGGAGACCCAGTACTTC	CASSDLGLAGERETQYF
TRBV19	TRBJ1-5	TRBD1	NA	TGTGCCAGTAGTATGGAGGGGGCAAGTCAGCCCCAGCATTTT	CASSMEGASQPQHF
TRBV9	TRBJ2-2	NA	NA	TGTGCCAGCAGCGTACAGGCCACCGGGGAGCTGTTTTTT	CASSVQATGELFF
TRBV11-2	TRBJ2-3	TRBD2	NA	TGTGCCAGCAGCTTAGGACCGGGGGGGAACACAGATACGCAGTATTTT	CASSLGPGGNTDTQYF
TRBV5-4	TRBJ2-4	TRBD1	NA	TGTGCCAGCAGCACACGAACAGGGGAAAACATTCAGTACTTC	CASSTRTGENIQYF
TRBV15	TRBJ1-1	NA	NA	TGTGCCACCAGCAGAGATGTAAGGGGCAATGAAGCTTTCTTT	CATSRDVRGNEAFF
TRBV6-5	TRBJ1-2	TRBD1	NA	TGTGCCAGCAGTACAGGACAGGGATATGGCTACACCTTC	CASSTGQGYGYTF
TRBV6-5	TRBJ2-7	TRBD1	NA	TGTGCCAGCCGAAGACAGGGGGGGACCTACGAGCAGTACTTC	CASRRQGGTYEQYF
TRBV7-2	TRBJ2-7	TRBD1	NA	TGTGCCAGCAGTCAACCGGGACAGGCCTACGAGCAGTACTTC	CASSQPGQAYEQYF
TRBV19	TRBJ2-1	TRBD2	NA	TGTGCCAGTAGGTTGGCGGGAGAAGAGAGCAATGAGCAGTTCTTC	CASRLAGEESNEQFF
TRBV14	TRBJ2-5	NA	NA	TGTGCCAGCAGCCAAGAAGCTAGAGAGACCCAGTACTTC	CASSQEARETQYF
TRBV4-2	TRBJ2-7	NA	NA	TGTGCCAGCAGCCAAGAGTTGGGGCCCTCCTACGAGCAGTACTTC	CASSQELGPSYEQYF
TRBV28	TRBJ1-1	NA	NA	TGTGCCAGCAGTTTCTCCATCCGGCGGACTGAAGCTTTCTTT	CASSFSIRRTEAFF
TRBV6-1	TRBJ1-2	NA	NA	TGTGCCAGCAGTGAAACGGACACCTATGGCTACACCTTC	CASSETDTYGYTF
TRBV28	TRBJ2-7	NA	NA	TGTGCCAGCAGTTTATTATCCCCCTCCTACGAGCAGTACTTC	CASSLLSPSYEQYF
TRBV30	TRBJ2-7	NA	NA	TGTGCCTGGAGTGCTTCTTTTTACGAGCAGTACTTC	CAWSASFYEQYF
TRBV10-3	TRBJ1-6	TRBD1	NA	TGTGCCATAGTGAGACAGGGCTCGGGCTCACCCCTCCACTTT	CAIVRQGSGSPLHF
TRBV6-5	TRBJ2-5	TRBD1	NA	TGTGCCAGCCAGACAGGGAGAAACTTTGGGACCCAGTACTTC	CASQTGRNFGTQYF
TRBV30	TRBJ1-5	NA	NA	TGTGCCTGGAGTGTAGGGCGGGGGCAGATGGCCCAGCATTTT	CAWSVGRGQMAQHF
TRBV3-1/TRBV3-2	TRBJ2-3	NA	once	TGTGCCAGCAGCCAAGATCGGGTGAATACGCAGTATTTT	CASSQDRVNTQYF
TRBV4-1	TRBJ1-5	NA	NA	TGCGCCAGCAGCCAAGTACAGGGAAGAGGCAATCAGCCCCAGCATTTT	CASSQVQGRGNQPQHF
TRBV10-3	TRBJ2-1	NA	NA	TGTGCCACCCTGGGCGTCCGGGGCAATGAGCAGTTCTTC	CATLGVRGNEQFF
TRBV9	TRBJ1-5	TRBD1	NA	TGTGCCAGCAGCGGGGGGACAGGGGCCAGCAATCAGCCCCAGCATTTT	CASSGGTGASNQPQHF
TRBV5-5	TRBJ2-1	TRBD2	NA	TGTGCCAGCAGCACCGGACTAGCCCACCTTGGAGAGCAGTTCTTC	CASSTGLAHLGEQFF
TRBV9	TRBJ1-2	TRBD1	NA	TGTGCCAGCAGCGATAGCCTCGGACAGGGAACCTATGGCTACACCTTC	CASSDSLGQGTYGYTF
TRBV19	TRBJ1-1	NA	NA	TGTGCCAGTAGTATAAGGGGCGTTGATCCTGAAGCTTTCTTT	CASSIRGVDPEAFF
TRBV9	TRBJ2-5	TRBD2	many	TGTGCCAGCAGCGTAGGGGGGCTAGCGGGAGTCCTAGAGACCCAGTACTTC	CASSVGGLAGVLETQYF
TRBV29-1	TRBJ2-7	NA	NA	TGCAGCGTTGAAGGGTGGCAGGGGAGAACCTACGAGCAGTACTTC	CSVEGWQGRTYEQYF
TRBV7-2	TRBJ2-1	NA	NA	TGTGCCAGCAGTTCTGTCCCTGGCCCTCGTAGAGGTGAGCAGTTCTTC	CASSSVPGPRRGEQFF